This T cell receptor beta chain was identified in a study of OX40 agonist ivuxolimab in advanced cancers. Overall study findings and caveats: Low levels of normalized T-cell clonal expansion also appeared in some nonresponders.

On this clone: What it binds is unknown.

The CDR3 has 15 amino acids. Between the trimmed V and J ends, which lost 0 bases and 9 bases, there was a span of 15 bases. Germline V gene lookup returns CDR1 MNHNY and CDR2 SVGAGI (reference sequence). TCRdb's copy holds only in-frame clones and misses some; the assay was immunoSEQ multiplex PCR. The repertoire holds more than 45,000 clones, with 75% to 80% as singletons. Enrollment shut out patients with autoimmune disease history or systemic immunosuppression. The source material was CD4+ or CD8+ T cells sorted from blood, sampled in a trial of the OX40 agonist ivuxolimab. The V and J genes are TRBV6-6 and TRBJ1-3; D perhaps matches TRBD1 (5 bases). This TCR derives from an adult with an advanced solid tumor such as melanoma, head and neck, liver or kidney cancer. The CDR3 spells CASSYSLGGEGTIYF. The CDR3 bases are TGTGCCAGCAGTTACTCGCTGGGGGGGGAAGGCACCATATATTTT.